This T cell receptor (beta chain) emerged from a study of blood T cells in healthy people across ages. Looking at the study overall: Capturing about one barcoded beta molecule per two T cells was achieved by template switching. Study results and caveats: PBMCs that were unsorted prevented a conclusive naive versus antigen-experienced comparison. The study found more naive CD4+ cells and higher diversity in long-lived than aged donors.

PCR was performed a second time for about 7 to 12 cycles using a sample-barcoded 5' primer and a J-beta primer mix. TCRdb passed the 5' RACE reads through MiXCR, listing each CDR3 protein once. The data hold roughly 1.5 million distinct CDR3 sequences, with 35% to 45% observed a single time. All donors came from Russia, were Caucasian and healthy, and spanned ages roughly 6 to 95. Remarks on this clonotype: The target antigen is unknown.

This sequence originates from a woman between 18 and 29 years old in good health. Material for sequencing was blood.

As DNA, the CDR3 is TGTGCCAGCAGCTTCCGGGACCCGGGCCATACGCAGTATTTT. It is translated as CASSFRDPGHTQYF. This chain uses TRBV13 with TRBJ2-3; the D gene could be TRBD1 or TRBD2 (5 bases each). The germline V gene encodes CDR1 PRHDT and CDR2 FYEKMQ (reference sequence). V was pared by 3 bases and J by 7 bases, with 14 bases between. CDR3 length: 14 residues.